This TCR beta chain came from a study of blood T cells in healthy people across ages. Study overall: T cells yielded about one barcoded beta molecule per two cells through template switching. Study conclusions and caveats: Across the age range, TCR beta diversity per million T cells fell in a roughly linear way.

RNA extraction gave at least 5 micrograms of total RNA per sample. Germline V gives CDR1 SGDLS, CDR2 YYNGEE. The CDR3 has 16 amino acids. Alongside a J-beta primer mix, a sample-barcoded 5' primer served in a second PCR lasting about 7 to 12 cycles. Tags on each cDNA molecule came from a template-switch adaptor with 12 random nucleotides. TCRdb re-derived calls from the 5' RACE reads in MiXCR, one entry per CDR3 protein. There are 1.8 million or so distinct CDR3 sequences in the sample; roughly 43% occur only once, and under 25% lies in the top ten. A word on this clonotype: Its matching antigen is unknown. Compared with germline, one end of the junction differs, possibly owing to a read error.

This TCR was recovered from a human donor in good health. The sample comprised blood. The chain carries TRBV9 and TRBJ2-4; 10 positions agree with TRBD2. CDR3 nucleotide sequence: TGTGCCAGCAGCCCACTAGGGACTAGCGCCAAAAGCATTCAGTACTTC. It translates to CASSPLGTSAKSIQYF.